This T cell receptor (beta chain) is drawn from a study of cytomegalovirus exposure and HLA in healthy donors. Points from the study as a whole: About 87% or about 30% of the time was how often most TCR beta V segments were productive, according to an earlier analysis. It was shown in a later analysis that HLA-associated TCR beta chains were more clonally expanded than other, equally common chains. In a later analysis, several top co-occurrence clusters appeared linked to parvovirus B19, influenza, CMV and Epstein-Barr virus.

Comments on this clone: The antigen is undetermined.

Healthy people donating bone marrow made up the donors. It was with 60 Vbeta and 13 Jbeta primers that the PCR ran. The method was immunoSEQ multiplex PCR; TCRdb's version includes in-frame clones alone and lacks a portion of them. This table holds about 160,000 clones, roughly 85% found once. Trimming took 7 bases from V and 1 from J, leaving 14 bases between them. The V gene's germline CDR1 is MNHEY and CDR2 SVGAGI. The CDR3 is 15 residues long. This receptor was taken from a boy aged 2 to 10 in good health and CMV-seronegative. The source material was PBMCs. This chain links TRBV6-5 with TRBJ2-4; perhaps TRBD1 as D (5 bases). In nucleotides, the CDR3 is TGTGCCAGCAAACCTTTAGGGGCGGCCAAAAACATTCAGTACTTC. This gives the protein CASKPLGAAKNIQYF.